The entry that follows covers one T cell receptor beta chain sequence. Its antigen is still unknown. Treatment denoted: approximately nine-day PBMC culture with coronavirus spike peptide pools or control peptides (ViraFEST assay). From the unexposed donor, CD4+ T cells were collected ahead of the COVID-19 pandemic (2011-2018). Cells were cultured for 10 days, and then CD4+ T cells were isolated by negative selection. The sample is drawn from a study of vaccination and CD4 T cells after COVID-19. Per germline, CDR1 MNHEY and CDR2 SMNVEV (reference sequence). Trimming cost V 3 bases and J 5 bases; bases outside gene matches: 6. The CDR3 is 14 residues long. Oncomine TCR Beta short-read sequencing was applied to DNA from cultured CD4+ T cells. Each CDR3 protein is one row after TCRdb ran MiXCR on the PCR reads. The sample has fewer than 8,000 distinct CDR3 sequences; 49% are singletons. General study results and limits: SARS-CoV-2-reactive clonotype medians increased from around 19 to 38, not significantly.

The chain employs TRBV27 and TRBJ1-1, with TRBD1 matching 7 bases. The source of this sequence is a human donor in good health. Sequencing used CD4+ T cells from blood, cultured in vitro. CDR3 sequence (DNA): TGTGCCAGCAGTTTCACGGGACAGTATACTGAAGCTTTCTTT. This codes for CASSFTGQYTEAFF.